This TCR beta chain is from a study of blood T cells in healthy people across ages. This clonotype was counted a single time. What it binds is unknown. This may arise from a read error, as a much more abundant clone is one base away. V lost 8 bases and J lost 4; bases outside the gene matches: 3. There are 13 residues in the CDR3. Study results and limitations: It was not known whether donors were CMV positive (a possible confounder of expanded clonotype changes). TCR beta diversity per million T cells fell roughly linearly with age.

The second PCR ran about 6 to 12 cycles with a sample-barcoded 5' primer and J-beta primers. TCRdb passed the 5' RACE reads through MiXCR, listing each CDR3 protein once. The table shows about 1.1 million distinct CDR3 sequences, with 35% to 45% occurring only once. This chain links TRBV12-3 or TRBV12-4 with TRBJ1-2; 11 bases map to TRBD1. Sample: blood. The receptor comes from a man between 18 and 35 years old in good health. CDR3 DNA sequence: TGTGCCAGCGGGGGGACAGGGGGCTATGGCTACACCTTC. As protein: CASGGTGGYGYTF.